One sample yielded the 30 T cell receptor beta chains listed below, sequenced in a study of T cell repertoires in cytomegalovirus infection. Antigen specificity for these receptors is unknown. TCRdb recomputed calls from the reads with MiXCR, one row per CDR3 protein. The table shows around 900,000 distinct CDR3 sequences, with less than 35% occurring only once. The source material was cultured CD8+ T cells from PBMCs, sampled from culture after CMV antigen stimulation. Receptor source: a human donor in good health (CMV status not recorded). Some clones in this sample may be carry-over from other donors' samples.

The chain couples TRBV3-1 to TRBJ2-7, with 14 bases fitting TRBD2. V lost 1 base and J lost 8; bases outside the gene matches: 4. This CDR3 spans 15 amino acids. Germline CDR1 LGHDT, CDR2 YNNKEL (reference sequence). The CDR3 region is CASSQATSGGAQQYF. CDR3 in DNA: TGTGCCAGCAGCCAAGCGACTAGCGGGGGGGCTCAGCAGTACTTC.

This clonotype was observed a single time. J is TRBJ2-1 and V is TRBV9; possibly TRBD1 for D (5 bases). The germline V gene has CDR1 SGDLS and CDR2 YYNGEE. CDR3 length equals 14 residues. V was trimmed by 4 bases and J by 5 bases, leaving 13 bases between them. This CDR3 reads CASSPTVTHNEQFF. Written as DNA, the CDR3 is TGTGCCAGCAGCCCGACAGTTACTCACAATGAGCAGTTCTTC.

This clonotype was detected a few times. The CDR3 DNA reads TGTGCCAGCAGGGTTGGACAGGACGACTACTCTGGGGCCAACGTCCTGACTTTC. Its translation: CASRVGQDDYSGANVLTF. The chain employs TRBV5-4 and TRBJ2-6; 7 bases align to TRBD1. The CDR3 totals 18 residues. Trimming at V came to 5 bases and at J to 0 bases, leaving 11 bases not matched to a gene. Germline CDR1 SGHNT, CDR2 YYREEE (reference sequence).

The chain links TRBV6-5 to TRBJ2-1; D gene unclear. The V and J ends lost 3 bases and 13 bases respectively, with 10 bases between them. Germline CDR1 is MNHEY and CDR2 is SVGAGI. There are 11 residues in the CDR3. CDR3: CASSYGASQFF. CDR3 DNA sequence: TGTGCCAGCAGTTATGGAGCGTCTCAGTTCTTC.

This clonotype was seen many times. The CDR3 protein is CASSLFGGSSYEQYF. CDR3 DNA: TGTGCCAGCAGCTTATTCGGGGGCAGCTCCTACGAGCAGTACTTC. V and J are TRBV7-6 and TRBJ2-7; perhaps D is TRBD1 or TRBD2 (6 bases each). The CDR3 is 15 residues long. V was clipped by 2 bases and J by 0 bases, with 11 bases between them. CDR1 SGHVS and CDR2 FNYEAQ come from the germline V gene.

The gene calls are TRBV7-2 and TRBJ2-1, with D possibly matching TRBD1 (5 bases). Germline V gene lookup returns CDR1 SGHTA and CDR2 FQGNSA. Trimming shortened V by 3 bases and J by 2 bases, and 11 bases separated the two germline ends. The CDR3 extends over 15 amino acids. The CDR3 DNA follows: TGTGCCAGCAGCTTTCTGGGGCTTACCTACAATGAGCAGTTCTTC. Its translation is CASSFLGLTYNEQFF.

The chain carries TRBV6-5 and TRBJ2-2; 7 nucleotides match TRBD2. Losses at the gene ends were 6 bases for V and 2 bases for J; bases not matched to a gene: 3. Germline V gene data show CDR1 as MNHEY and CDR2 as SVGAGI. The CDR3 runs 14 residues. The chain's CDR3 is CASRGLRNTGELFF. DNA of the CDR3: TGTGCCAGCAGGGGACTAAGAAACACCGGGGAGCTGTTTTTT.

V usage is TRBV12-5 and J usage is TRBJ1-1, with D possibly matching TRBD1 (5 bases). This CDR3 is built from 17 residues. CDR1 is LGHNT and CDR2 is FRNRAP in the germline V gene. V lost 7 bases and J lost 1, with 22 bases in between. The CDR3 region has the DNA TGTGCTAGTGCCCCCTCCGGGATAGGGGCCTCGAACACTGAAGCTTTCTTT. Translating gives CASAPSGIGASNTEAFF.

The table lists this clonotype with a few counts. The chain recombines TRBV2 with TRBJ1-5, with TRBD1 matching over 7 bases. The CDR3 has 14 amino acids. The trim removed 10 bases at V and 2 bases at J, leaving 8 bases unmatched. Germline values: CDR1 SNHLY, CDR2 FYNNEI. CDR3 in amino acids: CATEGARGNQPQHF. The CDR3, as DNA: TGTGCCACCGAGGGGGCACGGGGCAATCAGCCCCAGCATTTT.

V usage is TRBV29-1 and J usage is TRBJ1-3; weak D call: TRBD1 (5 bases). Germline V gene lookup returns CDR1 SQVTM and CDR2 ANQGSEA. This CDR3 has 18 amino acids. V shed 1 base and J shed 0 bases, with 19 bases lying between them. CDR3 coding DNA: TGCAGCGTTGAAGGCCCCGGGAAGGGACCGGGCTCTGGAAACACCATATATTTT. Translation gives CSVEGPGKGPGSGNTIYF.

This clonotype was seen a handful of times. The chain couples TRBV29-1 to TRBJ2-1; 11 bases align to TRBD1. Germline V gene lookup returns CDR1 SQVTM and CDR2 ANQGSEA. The CDR3 is 14 amino acids. Trimming at V came to 4 bases and at J to 3 bases, leaving 2 bases not matched to a gene. This CDR3 reads CSVGTGGLYNEQFF. The CDR3 DNA reads TGCAGCGTTGGGACAGGGGGCCTCTACAATGAGCAGTTCTTC.

This clonotype was detected once. The chain combines TRBV27 with TRBJ2-7; no reliable D call. The V gene's germline CDR1 is MNHEY and CDR2 SMNVEV (reference sequence). The CDR3 sequence is 16 residues long. Trimming took off 4 bases at V and 7 bases at J, with 23 bases between the two ends. Here the CDR3 reads CASSSAVLFGDWEQYF. Written as DNA, the CDR3 is TGTGCCAGCAGTTCCGCCGTTTTATTCGGAGACTGGGAGCAGTACTTC.

This chain connects TRBV6-1 to TRBJ1-1, with a possible D match to TRBD1 (5 bases). Trimming shortened V by 6 bases and J by 10 bases, and 21 bases separated the two germline ends. In germline, CDR1 is MNHNS, CDR2 SASEGT. The CDR3 extends over 14 amino acids. Written as DNA, the CDR3 is TGTGCCAGCAGCCCCGACGGCAGGGCAGGAGGAGCTTTCTTT. Translating gives CASSPDGRAGGAFF.

The V call is TRBV19, the J call TRBJ2-7; a possible D gene is TRBD1 (6 bases). Germline CDR1 is LNHDA and CDR2 is SQIVND (reference sequence). Trimming removed 5 bases from V and 7 bases from J, with 18 bases in between. The CDR3 consists of 14 residues. The CDR3 here is CASSPRTAVREQYF. As DNA, the CDR3 is TGTGCCAGTAGTCCCAGGACAGCGGTGAGGGAGCAGTACTTC. Variable domain in full (rest from reference TRBV19 and TRBJ2-7): DGGITQSPKYLFRKEGQNVTLSCEQNLNHDAMYWYRQDPGQGLRLIYYSQIVNDFQKGDIAEGYSVSREKKESFPLTVTSAQKNPTAFYLCASSPRTAVREQYFGPGTRLTVT.

This chain uses TRBV6-2 or TRBV6-3 with TRBJ1-5; D ambiguous. V lost 2 bases and J 7 bases, leaving 18 bases between the germline ends. The CDR3 is made up of 16 amino acids. CDR1 and CDR2 (germline): MNHEY, SVGEGT. CDR3 coding DNA: TGTGCCAGCAGTTACCCCCGGTTTGCGGGGTCACAGCCCCAGCATTTT. Protein sequence: CASSYPRFAGSQPQHF.

There are a few counts of this clonotype. The genes are TRBV20-1 and TRBJ1-1, with D perhaps matching TRBD1 (5 bases). Trimming took off 0 bases at V and 2 bases at J, with 7 bases between the two ends. The CDR3 contains 13 residues. Germline values: CDR1 DFQATT, CDR2 SNEGSKA (reference sequence). Here the CDR3 reads CSARDRTNTEAFF. The CDR3, as DNA: TGCAGTGCTAGAGATCGGACAAACACTGAAGCTTTCTTT.

The table lists this clonotype with a count of one. One junction end does not reproduce the germline sequence, and a read error may be involved. V usage is TRBV4-2 and J usage is TRBJ2-3; possibly TRBD2 for D (6 bases). The germline gives CDR1 LGHNA, CDR2 YNFKEQ. The CDR3 is 16 residues long. The CDR3 sequence: CVSSQAQAGSTDTQYF. The CDR3 nucleotides are TGTGTCAGCAGCCAAGCTCAGGCGGGGTCCACAGATACGCAGTATTTT.

CDR3 DNA sequence: TGTGCCAGCAGTCTATCCCACCGCACAGATACGCAGTATTTT. Amino acid sequence: CASSLSHRTDTQYF. The rearrangement joins TRBV25-1 to TRBJ2-3; unclear D gene. Germline CDR1 MGHDK, CDR2 SYGVNS. Deletions cut 5 bases from V and 1 base from J, with 10 bases between. CDR3 length: 14 residues.

CDR3 loop: CASSSTGGQRVYGYTF. CDR3 coding DNA: TGTGCCAGCAGCTCAACCGGTGGACAGCGTGTCTATGGCTACACCTTC. The gene calls are TRBV7-9 and TRBJ1-2; a weak D match, TRBD1 (6 bases). CDR3 size: 16 residues. V was clipped by 4 bases and J by 4 bases, with 19 bases between them. Germline assignment: CDR1 SEHNR and CDR2 FQNEAQ (reference sequence).

J is TRBJ2-1 and V is TRBV10-2; the match to TRBD1 covers 8 bases. The J segment lost 5 bases and the V segment lost 7 bases, leaving 13 bases of the junction unmatched. CDR3 size: 16 residues. Germline CDR1 is WSHSY and CDR2 is SAAADI. In DNA, the CDR3 is TGCGCCAGCACGGCAATACCGGGACAGGACGACAATGAGCAGTTCTTC. Its protein is CASTAIPGQDDNEQFF.

This clonotype showed up just once. This chain uses TRBV2 with TRBJ2-7; possible D gene TRBD1, 5 bases. The length of the CDR3 is 12 residues. V was cut by 11 bases and J by 3 bases, with 14 bases left in between. The germline CDR1 and CDR2 sequences are SNHLY and FYNNEI. The CDR3 is CAGQTENYEQYF. The CDR3 nucleotides are TGTGCCGGGCAGACAGAAAACTACGAGCAGTACTTC.

This clonotype was found a few times. The chain couples TRBV7-2 to TRBJ1-5; TRBD1 is a possible D gene (5 bases). Germline CDR1 reads SGHTA; CDR2 reads FQGNSA. The CDR3 runs to 15 residues. V shed 1 base and J shed 4 bases, with 11 bases lying between them. The CDR3 bases are TGTGCCAGCAGCTTAGGCCCGGGACTGAATCAGCCCCAGCATTTT. Translation gives CASSLGPGLNQPQHF.

The sample holds many counts of this clonotype. This chain uses TRBV7-9 with TRBJ2-1, with 8 bases identical to TRBD2. Germline CDR1 SEHNR, CDR2 FQNEAQ (reference sequence). The CDR3 loop spans 15 amino acids. V gave up 1 base and J gave up 5 bases; unmatched junction bases: 4. The CDR3 nucleotides read TGTGCCAGCAGCTTAGTAACTAGCGGAAACAATGAGCAGTTCTTC. Protein product: CASSLVTSGNNEQFF.

The genes are TRBV5-5 and TRBJ1-1; D is perhaps TRBD1 (5 bases). V lost 3 bases and J 0 bases, leaving 12 bases between the germline ends. The CDR3 sequence is 15 residues long. Germline lookup yields CDR1 SGHKS and CDR2 YYEKEE (reference sequence). The CDR3 reads CASSSWADMNTEAFF. The CDR3 coding sequence is TGTGCCAGCAGCTCTTGGGCGGACATGAACACTGAAGCTTTCTTT.

This clonotype was detected ten times or more. J is TRBJ1-4 and V is TRBV7-9; D gene ambiguous. V lost 2 bases and J lost 0, with 4 bases in between. Germline lookup yields CDR1 SEHNR and CDR2 FQNEAQ (reference sequence). The CDR3 has 14 amino acids. The CDR3 sequence: CASSLPATNEKLFF. The CDR3 DNA sequence: TGTGCCAGCAGCTTACCCGCAACTAATGAAAAACTGTTTTTT.

This chain links TRBV11-1 with TRBJ1-1; a possible D gene is TRBD1 (6 bases). CDR1 and CDR2 (germline): SGHAT, FQDESV (reference sequence). Trimming removed 2 bases from V and 0 bases from J, with 10 bases in between. There are 15 residues in the CDR3. The CDR3 nucleotides are TGTGCCAGCAGCTTACTGGGGGCTTTGAACACTGAAGCTTTCTTT. This sequence encodes CASSLLGALNTEAFF.

The gene calls are TRBV19 and TRBJ1-5; D perhaps matches TRBD1 (6 bases). The germline V gene has CDR1 LNHDA and CDR2 SQIVND (reference sequence). CDR3 length equals 14 residues. Trimming pared 8 bases from V and 4 bases from J, leaving 15 bases between. This CDR3 is CASDARGVNQPQHF. As DNA, the CDR3 is TGTGCCAGTGATGCCAGGGGCGTTAATCAGCCCCAGCATTTT.

This clonotype occurred many times. This chain joins TRBV12-3 or TRBV12-4 and TRBJ1-1, with TRBD1 as a possible D gene (5 bases). The CDR3 is made up of 14 amino acids. V was pared by 7 bases and J by 1 base, with 13 bases between. The CDR3 sequence is CASTTRGPNTEAFF. The CDR3 DNA reads TGTGCCAGCACCACAAGGGGTCCGAACACTGAAGCTTTCTTT.

This clonotype turned up a few times. The gene calls are TRBV15 and TRBJ1-2; D is unclear. CDR1 and CDR2 from the germline V gene are LNHNV and YYDKDF (reference sequence). The CDR3 consists of 15 residues. The V end was cut by 0 bases, the J end by 6 bases, with 14 bases between. The CDR3 protein is CATSRDLGQTNGYTF. CDR3 coding DNA: TGTGCCACCAGCAGAGATCTTGGCCAGACTAATGGCTACACCTTC.

The V gene is TRBV4-1, the J gene TRBJ1-2; possible D gene TRBD1, 6 bases. Germline V gene data show CDR1 as MGHRA and CDR2 as YSYEKL. V gave up 3 bases and J gave up 6 bases, with 14 bases separating them. The CDR3 extends over 14 amino acids. Here the CDR3 reads CASSQARGKNGYTF. In DNA form, the CDR3 reads TGCGCCAGCAGCCAGGCCAGGGGAAAAAATGGCTACACCTTC.